These 21 T cell receptor beta chains share one sample of origin, sequenced in a study of shared clonotypes between healthy human individuals. Only in-frame clones appear in the TCRdb table, and some are missing; sequencing was by immunoSEQ multiplex PCR. The profile shows hundreds of thousands of clones, approximately 73% of them singletons. The sequencing sample was made of memory CD4+ T cells sorted from blood. Subset: CD45RA-negative fraction. The receptor source for this set is a woman in her 30s in good health.

V gene TRBV5-1 combines with J gene TRBJ1-1; maybe TRBD1 (5 bases). Per germline, CDR1 SGHRS and CDR2 YFSETQ. The CDR3 runs to 14 residues. With 1 base removed from V and 1 base from J, the gap between germline ends came to 8 bases. The chain's CDR3 is CASSLQGPNTEAFF. The CDR3 nucleotides are TGCGCCAGCAGCTTGCAGGGACCGAACACTGAAGCTTTCTTT.

The CDR3 DNA is TGTGCCAGTAGCCAACCGAACATGGTTATTTATGGCTACACCTTC. Translation: CASSQPNMVIYGYTF. J is TRBJ1-2 and V is TRBV19; D remains unclear. Germline V gives CDR1 LNHDA, CDR2 SQIVND (reference sequence). V was cut by 6 bases and J by 5 bases, with 19 bases left in between. There are 15 residues in the CDR3.

The V gene is TRBV10-3, the J gene TRBJ1-2; the D gene is possibly TRBD1 (5 bases). This CDR3 spans 13 amino acids. V lost 2 bases and J 7 bases, leaving 11 bases between the germline ends. CDR1 and CDR2 from the germline V gene are ENHRY and SYGVKD. The CDR3 here is CAISEGGVVGYTF. The CDR3 region has the DNA TGTGCCATCAGTGAGGGGGGAGTCGTTGGCTACACCTTC.

This sequence joins TRBV7-2 and TRBJ2-3; D might be TRBD1 (6 bases). V lost 4 bases, J lost 9 bases, and 11 bases lay in between. CDR1 is SGHTA and CDR2 is FQGNSA in the germline V gene. The CDR3 consists of 12 residues. Here the CDR3 reads CASSSYGTTQYF. The DNA for the CDR3 is TGTGCCAGCAGCTCGTACGGGACAACGCAGTATTTT.

The chain couples TRBV29-1 to TRBJ1-2, with 7 positions matching TRBD1. The germline gives CDR1 SQVTM, CDR2 ANQGSEA. V lost 1 base and J lost 5; bases outside the gene matches: 10. The CDR3 contains 15 residues. CDR3 coding DNA: TGCAGCGTTGAAGGCAGGGGGGAAAGGCAATATGGCTACACCTTC. It translates to CSVEGRGERQYGYTF.

The chain couples TRBV19 to TRBJ1-4, with TRBD1 as a possible D gene (6 bases). The CDR3 is 20 amino acids. V lost 4 bases and J lost 0, with 24 bases in between. The germline gives CDR1 LNHDA, CDR2 SQIVND (reference sequence). CDR3 loop: CASSTFRGTHNLPTNEKLFF. CDR3 bases: TGTGCCAGTAGTACCTTCAGGGGAACCCACAACCTCCCAACTAATGAAAAACTGTTTTTT.

The gene calls are TRBV18 and TRBJ2-7, with a possible D match to TRBD2 (6 bases). There are 17 residues in the CDR3. V gave up 0 bases and J gave up 2 bases, with 17 bases separating them. From germline, CDR1 is KGHSH and CDR2 LQKENI. The CDR3 protein is CASSPPGLDSGTYEQYF. CDR3 DNA sequence: TGTGCCAGCTCACCACCGGGGCTAGATAGCGGAACCTACGAGCAGTACTTC.

The chain employs TRBV6-5 and TRBJ2-7, with 7 bases that match TRBD1. The CDR3 is made up of 13 amino acids. Germline CDR1 is MNHEY and CDR2 is SVGAGI. V gave up 6 bases and J gave up 3 bases; unmatched junction bases: 5. The CDR3 DNA reads as TGTGCCAGCAGCCAAGGGACAGTCTACGAGCAGTACTTC. This translates into CASSQGTVYEQYF.

The chain recombines TRBV6-5 with TRBJ2-3, with D uncertain. CDR1 and CDR2 from the germline V gene are MNHEY and SVGAGI. Trimming cost V 2 bases and J 4 bases, with 10 bases left between them. CDR3 length: 14 residues. This chain's CDR3 is CASSYGAAADTQYF. The DNA for the CDR3 is TGTGCCAGCAGTTACGGAGCAGCCGCAGATACGCAGTATTTT.

This chain connects TRBV6-1 to TRBJ1-5, with 8 bases matching TRBD1. This CDR3 is 16 amino acids long. The trim removed 6 bases at V and 2 bases at J, leaving 9 bases unmatched. The V gene's germline CDR1 is MNHNS and CDR2 SASEGT. The CDR3 nucleotides read TGTGCCAGCAGGGAACTGGACAGGGCGGGCAATCAGCCCCAGCATTTT. It is translated as CASRELDRAGNQPQHF.

The chain employs TRBV7-2 and TRBJ2-1, with 9 positions matching TRBD2. The CDR3 length is 14 residues. With V trimmed by 6 bases and J by 5 bases, 5 bases remained unmatched. The germline V gene has CDR1 SGHTA and CDR2 FQGNSA. CDR3 region: CASRWTSAHNEQFF. DNA for the CDR3: TGTGCCAGCAGATGGACTAGCGCTCACAATGAGCAGTTCTTC.

This chain links TRBV15 with TRBJ1-5; D unclear. The germline V and J ends were trimmed by 5 bases and 6 bases, with 14 bases remaining between them. Per germline, CDR1 LNHNV and CDR2 YYDKDF (reference sequence). The CDR3 consists of 14 residues. CDR3 sequence reads: CATSETSRFQPQHF. The CDR3 DNA is TGTGCCACCAGCGAGACATCGAGATTTCAGCCCCAGCATTTT.

The V and J genes are TRBV7-9 and TRBJ2-1, with 10 bases matching TRBD1. CDR1 is SEHNR and CDR2 is FQNEAQ in the germline V gene (reference sequence). The CDR3 loop spans 15 amino acids. Losses at the gene ends were 3 bases for V and 6 bases for J; bases not matched to a gene: 5. Here the CDR3 reads CASSFRDRGSNEQFF. DNA of the CDR3: TGTGCCAGCAGCTTCCGGGACAGGGGCTCCAATGAGCAGTTCTTC.

The CDR3 nucleotides are TGTGCCAGCAGCCCCGGGGATAAAGAGACCCAGTACTTC. This codes for CASSPGDKETQYF. The chain carries TRBV7-2 and TRBJ2-5; weak D call: TRBD2 (5 bases). Per the germline V gene, CDR1 is SGHTA and CDR2 is FQGNSA. Trimming took off 5 bases at V and 3 bases at J, with 10 bases between the two ends. The CDR3 spans 13 residues.

This clone was detected once. This chain uses TRBV28 with TRBJ2-1; TRBD2 agrees at 15 bases. With 5 bases clipped from V and 2 bases from J, the junction kept 4 bases outside the gene matches. The germline V gene encodes CDR1 MDHEN and CDR2 SYDVKM. The CDR3 is made up of 17 amino acids. CDR3 amino acids: CASSIRTSGRAYNEQFF. The CDR3 DNA reads TGTGCCAGCAGTATCCGGACTAGCGGGAGGGCCTACAATGAGCAGTTCTTC.

V usage is TRBV28 and J usage is TRBJ1-2; 7 bases map to TRBD1. Germline V gene sequence: CDR1 MDHEN, CDR2 SYDVKM. The V gene end was trimmed by 4 bases and the J gene end by 6 bases; junction bases not matched to a gene: 8. The CDR3 extends over 14 amino acids. The CDR3 sequence is CASSSHDRVNGYTF. The CDR3 coding sequence is TGTGCCAGCAGTTCTCACGACAGGGTCAATGGCTACACCTTC.

The chain recombines TRBV10-3 with TRBJ1-2; unclear D gene. V lost 3 bases and J lost 1, with 6 bases in between. This CDR3 has 13 amino acids. Germline loops: CDR1 ENHRY, CDR2 SYGVKD. The CDR3 nucleotides are TGTGCCATCAGTGACCTGGGTAACTATGGCTACACCTTC. It translates to CAISDLGNYGYTF.

The CDR3, as DNA: TGTGCCAGCAGCGCCATAGCGGGCGGGGCGTTCAATGAGCAGTTCTTC. This gives the protein CASSAIAGGAFNEQFF. This chain uses TRBV11-2 with TRBJ2-1, with 7 bases identical to TRBD2. Germline CDR1 reads SGHAT; CDR2 reads FQNNGV. This CDR3 is 16 amino acids long. Trimming at V came to 5 bases and at J to 6 bases, leaving 13 bases not matched to a gene.

This clone was recorded a few times. V usage is TRBV14 and J usage is TRBJ2-6; D remains unclear. Germline V CDR1 and CDR2: SGHDN, FVKESK. V lost 1 base to trimming and J lost 1 base, with 5 bases between them. CDR3 length: 15 amino acids. The CDR3 sequence is CASSQVKSGANVLTF. The CDR3 bases are TGTGCCAGCAGCCAAGTTAAGTCTGGGGCCAACGTCCTGACTTTC.

This clone has at least ten counts. The CDR3 protein is CATSSGGARSNQPQHF. The DNA of the CDR3 is TGTGCCACCAGCAGTGGGGGGGCAAGGAGCAATCAGCCCCAGCATTTT. The V gene is TRBV15, the J gene TRBJ1-5, with D perhaps TRBD1 (6 bases). CDR1 is LNHNV, CDR2 YYDKDF, per germline (reference sequence). V gave up 3 bases and J gave up 1 base, with 13 bases separating them. The CDR3 consists of 16 residues.

This clone was found a few times. V gene TRBV5-1 combines with J gene TRBJ2-3; the match to TRBD2 covers 7 bases. V gave up 0 bases and J gave up 0 bases; unmatched junction bases: 4. The CDR3 contains 16 residues. Germline lookup yields CDR1 SGHRS and CDR2 YFSETQ. This CDR3 reads CASSLALAESTDTQYF. The DNA of the CDR3 is TGCGCCAGCAGCTTGGCTCTAGCGGAGAGCACAGATACGCAGTATTTT.